This T cell receptor (beta chain) was sequenced in a study of type 1 regulatory T cells. Overall study context: This in vitro CD4 product, T-allo10, is enriched for Tr1 cells and alloantigen-specific.

The CDR3 runs 16 residues. CDR1 is SGHTA, CDR2 FQGNSA, per germline. J gave up 7 bases and V 7 bases, and 13 bases lay outside the gene matches. TCRdb itself ran the reads through MiXCR, one entry per CDR3 protein. The sample lists around 64,000 distinct CDR3 sequences, under 25% occurring once. Remarks on this clonotype: The antigen remains undetermined.

Study-level results: Tr1 cells had a more restricted TCR repertoire than non-Tr1 cells.

The source is a human donor in good health. This chain links TRBV7-2 with TRBJ1-6, with 7 nucleotides matching TRBD1. The sequenced sample was cultured type 1 regulatory T (Tr1) cells, either the whole culture or a sorted fraction (not recorded which). The CDR3 coding sequence is TGTGCCAGCACCCTCGTCCCGGGACAGATAAATTCACCCCTCCACTTT. It specifies CASTLVPGQINSPLHF.